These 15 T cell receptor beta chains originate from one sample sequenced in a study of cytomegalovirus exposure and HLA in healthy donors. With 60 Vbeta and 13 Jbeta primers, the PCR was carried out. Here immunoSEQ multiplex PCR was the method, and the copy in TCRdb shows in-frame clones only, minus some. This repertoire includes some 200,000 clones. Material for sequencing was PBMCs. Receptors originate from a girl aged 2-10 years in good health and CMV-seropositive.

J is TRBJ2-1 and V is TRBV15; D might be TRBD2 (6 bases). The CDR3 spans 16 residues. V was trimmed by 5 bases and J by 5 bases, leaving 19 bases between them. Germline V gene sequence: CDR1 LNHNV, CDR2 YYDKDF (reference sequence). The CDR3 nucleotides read TGTGCCACCAGCCATGCCCCGGGGGACGCTGACAATGAGCAGTTCTTC. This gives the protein CATSHAPGDADNEQFF.

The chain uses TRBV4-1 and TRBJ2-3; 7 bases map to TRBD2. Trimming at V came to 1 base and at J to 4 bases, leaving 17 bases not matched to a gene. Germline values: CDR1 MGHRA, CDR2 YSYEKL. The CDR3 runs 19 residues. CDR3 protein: CASSQAPPGTISMADTQYF. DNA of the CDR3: TGCGCCAGCAGCCAAGCTCCCCCCGGGACTATCAGTATGGCAGATACGCAGTATTTT.

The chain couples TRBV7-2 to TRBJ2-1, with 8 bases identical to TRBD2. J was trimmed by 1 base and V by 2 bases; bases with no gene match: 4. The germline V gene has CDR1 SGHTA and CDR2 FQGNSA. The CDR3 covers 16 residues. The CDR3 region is CASSLSLAGSYNEQFF. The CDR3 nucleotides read TGTGCCAGCAGCTTAAGTCTAGCGGGTTCCTACAATGAGCAGTTCTTC.

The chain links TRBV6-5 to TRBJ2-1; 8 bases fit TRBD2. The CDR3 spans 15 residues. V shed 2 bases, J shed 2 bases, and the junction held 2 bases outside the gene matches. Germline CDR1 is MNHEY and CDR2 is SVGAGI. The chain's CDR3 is CASSYGLAAYNEQFF. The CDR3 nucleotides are TGTGCCAGCAGTTACGGACTAGCCGCCTACAATGAGCAGTTCTTC.

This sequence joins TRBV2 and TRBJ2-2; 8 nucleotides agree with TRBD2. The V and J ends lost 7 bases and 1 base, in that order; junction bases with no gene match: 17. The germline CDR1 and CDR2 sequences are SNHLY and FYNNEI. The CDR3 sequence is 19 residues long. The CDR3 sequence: CASTRGGASGSKNTGELFF. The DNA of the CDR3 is TGTGCCAGCACAAGGGGGGGGGCTAGCGGGTCTAAGAACACCGGGGAGCTGTTTTTT. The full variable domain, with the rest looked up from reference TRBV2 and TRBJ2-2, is EPEVTQTPSHQVTQMGQEVILRCVPISNHLYFYWYRQILGQKVEFLVSFYNNEISEKSEIFDDQFSVERPDGSNFTLKIRSTKLEDSAMYFCASTRGGASGSKNTGELFFGEGSRLTVL.

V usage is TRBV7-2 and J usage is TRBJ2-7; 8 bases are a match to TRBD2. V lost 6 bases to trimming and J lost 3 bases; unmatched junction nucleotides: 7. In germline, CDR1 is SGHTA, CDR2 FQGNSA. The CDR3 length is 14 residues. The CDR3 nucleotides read TGTGCCAGCAGTTTTAGCGGGGAACACTACGAGCAGTACTTC. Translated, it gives CASSFSGEHYEQYF.

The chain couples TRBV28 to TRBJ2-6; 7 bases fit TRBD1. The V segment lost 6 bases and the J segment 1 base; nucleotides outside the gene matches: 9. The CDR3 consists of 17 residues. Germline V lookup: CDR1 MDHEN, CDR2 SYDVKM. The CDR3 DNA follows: TGTGCCAGCAGGTACAGGGGCCCAAAGTCTGGGGCCAACGTCCTGACTTTC. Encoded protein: CASRYRGPKSGANVLTF.

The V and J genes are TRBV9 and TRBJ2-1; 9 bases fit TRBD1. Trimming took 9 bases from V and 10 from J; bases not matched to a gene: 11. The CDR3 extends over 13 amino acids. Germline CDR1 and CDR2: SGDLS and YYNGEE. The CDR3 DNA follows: TGTGCCACTGGGACAGGGTCGGGAGAGGAGCAGTTCTTC. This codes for CATGTGSGEEQFF.

The CDR3 reads CASTQGRGTTYEQYF. DNA of the CDR3: TGTGCCAGCACCCAAGGAAGGGGGACGACCTACGAGCAGTACTTC. This chain connects TRBV25-1 to TRBJ2-7; D is possibly TRBD1 (6 bases). The CDR3 sequence is 15 residues long. CDR1 is MGHDK, CDR2 SYGVNS, per germline. V gave up 7 bases and J gave up 2 bases, with 18 bases separating them.

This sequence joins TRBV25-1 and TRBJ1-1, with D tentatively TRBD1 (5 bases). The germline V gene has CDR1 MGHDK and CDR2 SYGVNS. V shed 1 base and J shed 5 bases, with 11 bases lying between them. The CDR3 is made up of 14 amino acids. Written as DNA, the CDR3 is TGTGCCAGCAGTGAATCGGCAGGGCGAACTGAAGCTTTCTTT. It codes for CASSESAGRTEAFF.

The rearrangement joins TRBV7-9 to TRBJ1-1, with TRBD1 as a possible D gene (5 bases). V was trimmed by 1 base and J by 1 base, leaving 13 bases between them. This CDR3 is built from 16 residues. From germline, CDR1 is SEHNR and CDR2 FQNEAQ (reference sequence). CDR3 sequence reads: CASSLGAGPRNTEAFF. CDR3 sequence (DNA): TGTGCCAGCAGCTTAGGGGCAGGGCCAAGGAACACTGAAGCTTTCTTT.

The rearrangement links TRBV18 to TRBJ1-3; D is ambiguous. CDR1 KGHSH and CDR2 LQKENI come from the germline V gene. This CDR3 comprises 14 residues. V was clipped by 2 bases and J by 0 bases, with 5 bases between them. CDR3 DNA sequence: TGTGCCAGCTCACCAAACAGCTCTGGAAACACCATATATTTT. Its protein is CASSPNSSGNTIYF.

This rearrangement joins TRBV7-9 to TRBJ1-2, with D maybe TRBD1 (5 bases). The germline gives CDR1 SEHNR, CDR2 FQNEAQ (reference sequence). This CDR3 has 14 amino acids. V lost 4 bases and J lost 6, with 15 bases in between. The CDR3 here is CASSSGGGFNGYTF. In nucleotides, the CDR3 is TGTGCCAGCAGCTCTGGCGGGGGATTTAATGGCTACACCTTC.

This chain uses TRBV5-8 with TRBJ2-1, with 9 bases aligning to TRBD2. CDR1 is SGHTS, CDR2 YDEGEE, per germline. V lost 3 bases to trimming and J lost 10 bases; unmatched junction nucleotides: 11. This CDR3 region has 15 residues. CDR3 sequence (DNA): TGTGCCAGCAGCTACGGCCTAGCGGGGTCATGGGAGCAGTTCTTC. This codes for CASSYGLAGSWEQFF.

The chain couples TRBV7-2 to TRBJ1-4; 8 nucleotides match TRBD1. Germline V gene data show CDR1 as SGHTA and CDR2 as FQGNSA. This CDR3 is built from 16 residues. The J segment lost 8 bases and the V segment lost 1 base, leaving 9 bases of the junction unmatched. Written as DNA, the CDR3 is TGTGCCAGCAGCTTAGGGACAGGGAACATTCGGGAAAAACTGTTTTTT. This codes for CASSLGTGNIREKLFF.